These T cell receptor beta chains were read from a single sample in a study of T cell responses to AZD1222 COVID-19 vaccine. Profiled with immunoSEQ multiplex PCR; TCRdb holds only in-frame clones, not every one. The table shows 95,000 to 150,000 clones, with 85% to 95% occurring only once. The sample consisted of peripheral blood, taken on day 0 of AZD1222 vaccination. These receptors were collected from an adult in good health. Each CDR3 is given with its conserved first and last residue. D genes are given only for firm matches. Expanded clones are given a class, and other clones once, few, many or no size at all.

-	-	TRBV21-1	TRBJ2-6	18	TGTGCCAGCAGCAAATGGCGACAGGGTGGGTCTGGGGCCAACGTCCTGACTTTC	CASSKWRQGGSGANVLTF
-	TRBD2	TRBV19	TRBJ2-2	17	TGTGCCAGTAGTCCTACCCGGCAGGCGGGGGGGACCGGGGAGCTGTTTTTT	CASSPTRQAGGTGELFF
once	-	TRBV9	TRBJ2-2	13	TGTGCCAGCAGCCCTCCTCGTTTTGGGGAGCTGTTTTTT	CASSPPRFGELFF
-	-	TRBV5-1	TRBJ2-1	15	TGCGCCAGCAGCTTGCGAGGGGCTACTTACAATGAGCAGTTCTTC	CASSLRGATYNEQFF
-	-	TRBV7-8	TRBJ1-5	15	TGTGCCAGCAGCTTAGTGGGACATCCCAATCAGCCCCAGCATTTT	CASSLVGHPNQPQHF
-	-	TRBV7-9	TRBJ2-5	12	TGTGCCAGCAGCTTTTCCCAAGAGACCCAGTACTTC	CASSFSQETQYF
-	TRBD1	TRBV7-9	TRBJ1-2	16	TGTGCCAGCAGCTTAGATCCGAGGGCAGGGGGCCATGGCTACACCTTC	CASSLDPRAGGHGYTF
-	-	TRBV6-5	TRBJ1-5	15	TGTGCCAGCAGTTACTCGAGTGGGGGGTCTCAGCCCCAGCATTTT	CASSYSSGGSQPQHF
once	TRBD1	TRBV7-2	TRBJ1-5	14	TGTGCCAGCAGCGCTGACAGGGTAGGTCAGCCCCAGCATTTT	CASSADRVGQPQHF
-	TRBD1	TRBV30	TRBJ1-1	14	TGTGCCTGGAACCTGGGACAGACAAACACTGAAGCTTTCTTT	CAWNLGQTNTEAFF
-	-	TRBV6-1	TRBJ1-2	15	TGTGCCAGCAGTGAAAGGGGCAGGGAAAACTATGGCTACACCTTC	CASSERGRENYGYTF
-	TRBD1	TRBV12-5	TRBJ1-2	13	TGTGCTAGTGGTTCACAGGGGGCGGATGGCTACACCTTC	CASGSQGADGYTF